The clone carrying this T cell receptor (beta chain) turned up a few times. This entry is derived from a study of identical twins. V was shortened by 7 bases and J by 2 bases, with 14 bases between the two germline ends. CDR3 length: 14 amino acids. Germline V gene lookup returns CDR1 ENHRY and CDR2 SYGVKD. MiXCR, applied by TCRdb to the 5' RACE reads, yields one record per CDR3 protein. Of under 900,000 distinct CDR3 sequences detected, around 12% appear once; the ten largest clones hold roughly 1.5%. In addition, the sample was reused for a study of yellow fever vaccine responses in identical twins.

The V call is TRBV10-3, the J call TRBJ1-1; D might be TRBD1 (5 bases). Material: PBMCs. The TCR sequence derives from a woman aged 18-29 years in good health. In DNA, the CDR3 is TGTGCCATCAAACTCGGGGGGATCAACACTGAAGCTTTCTTT. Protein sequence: CAIKLGGINTEAFF.